This entry features one TCR beta chain sequence. This clone has a handful of counts. Its antigen is still unknown. No base-level quality is on record; no much larger clone is a single base apart. Explained via the paper, the time point label denotes: cycle 2 day 1 (C2D1) of nivolumab. Every trial patient had relapsed following autologous stem cell transplantation, and prior brentuximab vedotin exposure was what differed among cohorts A, B and C. The trial cohort included fewer than 65 patients with relapsed/refractory classical Hodgkin lymphoma, and each patient had a best overall response of complete response, partial response or progressive disease. In the multi-cohort phase II CheckMate 205 trial, trial patients received single-agent nivolumab. An independent review committee assessed best overall response by applying the 2007 International Working Group response criteria. Trial PBMCs were obtained immediately prior to nivolumab initiation (C1D1) and on therapy at cycle 2 day 1 and cycle 4 day 1. Peripheral blood was collected in 8 mL Vacutainer Cell Preparation Tubes, from which PBMCs were isolated by centrifugation and then cryopreserved.

The data derive from a study of PD-1 blockade in classical Hodgkin lymphoma (dated by TCRdb to about 2020). Regarding the complete study: Nivolumab dosing was 3 mg/kg intravenously every 2 weeks, continuing until either disease progression or unacceptable toxicity. The study used TCR beta sequencing and CyTOF to define a peripheral blood immune signature of response to PD-1 blockade in classical Hodgkin lymphoma.

Cut back by 0 bases and 2 bases, the V and J ends lie 2 bases apart. The germline V gene specifies MNHNS as CDR1 and SASEGT as CDR2. From the cysteine through the phenylalanine, the CDR3 covers 13 amino acids. Only the CDR3 DNA is retained, 39 bases long and in frame from the first base. The Qiagen DNeasy kit was used to extract genomic DNA from unsorted PBMCs and from the negatively selected CD4+ and CD8+ fractions. TCR beta CDR3 regions were amplified by immunoSEQ multiplex PCR using primers annealing to V and J segments. A synthetic immune receptor repertoire was used to minimize amplification bias, and any residual bias was removed computationally once sequencing was done. The published analysis was carried out like this. Custom Python scripts were used to quantify repertoire diversity as the Shannon entropy index. The unsorted, CD4+ and CD8+ repertoires were each analyzed separately, with the exception of combined analyses, where CD4+ and CD8+ sequences were merged in silico. Clonal expansion was defined as at least a 2-fold frequency increase after treatment relative to C1D1, with a pseudocount of 0.5 for undetected baseline clones. Clones with 0 or 1 copy at C1D1 were defined as singleton clones, while clones with 2 or more copies were defined as non-singleton clones. Clones expanded in unsorted samples were annotated as CD4+, CD8+ or unknown by matching protein sequences in sorted samples from the same patient. Wilcoxon tests on paired samples were used to test changes in diversity from C1D1 to C4D1. Not all clones reach the TCRdb copy of this immuneACCESS table, which keeps in-frame sequences only. Checked studies attribute under half of the gap to unresolved V genes and leave the rest unexplained. The V and J calls and clone size are taken from that table; D and trimming were inferred from the DNA. This sample holds about 46,000 clones; around three quarters were observed only once. The ten largest make up 22% of the sample.

Overall study results and their limits: Baseline TCR diversity was reported as lower in newly diagnosed patients than in healthy donors, and lower still in relapsed/refractory patients. Patients starting nivolumab less than 1 year after ASCT had lower diversity and were excluded from later analyses to avoid confounding by immune reconstitution. CD4+ but not CD8+ TCR diversity rose significantly by C4D1 (p=0.0027 vs p=0.16), most apparent in complete responders (p=0.02). The study was restricted to a single clinical trial cohort, and the causes of repertoire differences, possibly disease activity or prior therapy, were left undefined. Baseline diversity similar to that of newly diagnosed patients was observed in trial patients achieving complete response, whereas significantly lower diversity was observed in partial responders and progressors.

The sequencing here drew on peripheral blood mononuclear cells (PBMCs), taken before the second cycle of nivolumab. Recombination connected TRBV6-1 to TRBJ1-5, with the D gene not clear enough to name. The clonotype was recovered from a human donor with classical Hodgkin lymphoma. In nucleotides, the sequence is TGTGCCAGCAGTGAAGCGCGCAATCAGCCCCAGCATTTT. Its protein product is CASSEARNQPQHF.